A selection of T cell receptor beta chains follows, all from one sample in a study of T cell responses to AZD1222 COVID-19 vaccine. Data came from immunoSEQ multiplex PCR; TCRdb stores just in-frame clones and leaves some out. The table lists around 190,000 clones, around 92% of them singletons. The sequenced sample was peripheral blood, obtained on day 0 of AZD1222 vaccination. The receptors shown here come from an adult in good health. Each CDR3 is given with its conserved first and last residue. Each record gives: D gene, clone size, V gene, J gene, CDR3 DNA, CDR3 protein. D genes are given only for firm matches. Some rows mark clone size as missing; the rest say once, few, many or name a class of expanded clone.

d_gene: NA; abundance: NA; v_gene: TRBV10-3; j_gene: TRBJ1-4; CDR3nt: TGTGCCACCCAAATATCACGGGGGCGGTCGGAAAATGAAAAACTGTTTTTT; CDR3aa: CATQISRGRSENEKLFF
d_gene: NA; abundance: NA; v_gene: TRBV7-9; j_gene: TRBJ1-1; CDR3nt: TGTGCCAGCAGCCCGGACAGTGAAGCTTTCTTT; CDR3aa: CASSPDSEAFF
d_gene: NA; abundance: NA; v_gene: TRBV5-1; j_gene: TRBJ1-4; CDR3nt: TGCGCCAGCAGCTTGTTGCCGGGACGAAGTAATGAAAAACTGTTTTTT; CDR3aa: CASSLLPGRSNEKLFF
d_gene: NA; abundance: NA; v_gene: TRBV7-9; j_gene: TRBJ1-1; CDR3nt: TGTGCCAGCAGCGTAGGTAGCAGGAACACTGAAGCTTTCTTT; CDR3aa: CASSVGSRNTEAFF
d_gene: NA; abundance: NA; v_gene: TRBV4-1; j_gene: TRBJ2-3; CDR3nt: TGCGCCAGCAGCCAAGCCCAGAGCACAGATACGCAGTATTTT; CDR3aa: CASSQAQSTDTQYF
d_gene: NA; abundance: NA; v_gene: TRBV19; j_gene: TRBJ1-2; CDR3nt: TGTGCCAGTAGTCTCCCCCAGGCGGCCTATGGCTACACCTTC; CDR3aa: CASSLPQAAYGYTF
d_gene: NA; abundance: NA; v_gene: TRBV9; j_gene: TRBJ1-1; CDR3nt: TGTGCCAGCAGCGTAGACAACGGTTTGAACACTGAAGCTTTCTTT; CDR3aa: CASSVDNGLNTEAFF
d_gene: NA; abundance: NA; v_gene: TRBV18; j_gene: TRBJ1-5; CDR3nt: TGTGCCAGCTCACTGTCAGCGGGTAGCAATCAGCCCCAGCATTTT; CDR3aa: CASSLSAGSNQPQHF
d_gene: TRBD2; abundance: NA; v_gene: TRBV6-5; j_gene: TRBJ2-2; CDR3nt: TGTGCCAGCATTCTAGCGGCGAACACCGGGGAGCTGTTTTTT; CDR3aa: CASILAANTGELFF
d_gene: TRBD1; abundance: NA; v_gene: TRBV27; j_gene: TRBJ1-1; CDR3nt: TGTGCCAGCAGTACAGGGACAGGGGCGGGCACTGAAGCTTTCTTT; CDR3aa: CASSTGTGAGTEAFF
d_gene: TRBD1; abundance: NA; v_gene: TRBV6-5; j_gene: TRBJ1-5; CDR3nt: TGTGCCAGCAGTTGGACAGGGGGCAATCAGCCCCAGCATTTT; CDR3aa: CASSWTGGNQPQHF
d_gene: TRBD1; abundance: NA; v_gene: TRBV5-4; j_gene: TRBJ1-5; CDR3nt: TGTGCCAGCAGCAAAGGACAGGGCCTCAATCAGCCCCAGCATTTT; CDR3aa: CASSKGQGLNQPQHF
d_gene: TRBD1; abundance: NA; v_gene: TRBV6-6; j_gene: TRBJ1-2; CDR3nt: TGTGCCAGCAGCTCCTGGGCAGGGGGATTTTATGGCTACACCTTC; CDR3aa: CASSSWAGGFYGYTF
d_gene: TRBD1; abundance: NA; v_gene: TRBV7-3; j_gene: TRBJ2-1; CDR3nt: TGTGCCAGCAGCTCCGGGACAGGGGCAAAAAATGAGCAGTTCTTC; CDR3aa: CASSSGTGAKNEQFF
d_gene: NA; abundance: NA; v_gene: TRBV7-3; j_gene: TRBJ2-7; CDR3nt: TGTGCCAGCAGGGACGAGGGTATGGAGCAGTACTTC; CDR3aa: CASRDEGMEQYF
d_gene: NA; abundance: NA; v_gene: TRBV28; j_gene: TRBJ1-5; CDR3nt: TGTGCCAGCAACAAACAACGGCAGAGCGGCAATCAGCCCCAGCATTTT; CDR3aa: CASNKQRQSGNQPQHF
d_gene: TRBD1; abundance: once; v_gene: TRBV7-9; j_gene: TRBJ1-1; CDR3nt: TGTGCCAGCAGCTCTGGGACAGGGAGGACTGAAGCTTTCTTT; CDR3aa: CASSSGTGRTEAFF
d_gene: NA; abundance: NA; v_gene: TRBV10-2; j_gene: TRBJ2-7; CDR3nt: TGCGCCAGCAGTGGTCTCACAGAAGGGGCCACCTACGAGCAGTACTTC; CDR3aa: CASSGLTEGATYEQYF
d_gene: NA; abundance: NA; v_gene: TRBV9; j_gene: TRBJ2-3; CDR3nt: TGTGCCAGCAGCCCCCTTCCGGGGGCGCCTAGCACAGATACGCAGTATTTT; CDR3aa: CASSPLPGAPSTDTQYF
d_gene: NA; abundance: NA; v_gene: TRBV11-2; j_gene: TRBJ2-3; CDR3nt: TGTGCCAGCAGCATAAAGAGCACAGATACGCAGTATTTT; CDR3aa: CASSIKSTDTQYF
d_gene: NA; abundance: NA; v_gene: TRBV7-3; j_gene: TRBJ2-3; CDR3nt: TGTGCCAGCAGTTCCACAGATACGCAGTATTTT; CDR3aa: CASSSTDTQYF